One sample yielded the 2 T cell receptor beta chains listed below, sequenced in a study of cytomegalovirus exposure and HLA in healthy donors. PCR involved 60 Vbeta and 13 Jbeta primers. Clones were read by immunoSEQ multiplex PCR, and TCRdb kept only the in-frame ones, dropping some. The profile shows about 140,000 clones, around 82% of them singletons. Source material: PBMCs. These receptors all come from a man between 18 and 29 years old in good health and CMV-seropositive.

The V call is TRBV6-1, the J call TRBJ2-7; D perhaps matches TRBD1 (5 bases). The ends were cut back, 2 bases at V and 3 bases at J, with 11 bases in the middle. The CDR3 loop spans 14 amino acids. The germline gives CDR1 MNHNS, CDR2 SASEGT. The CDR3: CASSEPTDSYEQYF. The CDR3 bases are TGTGCCAGCAGTGAACCGACAGACAGCTACGAGCAGTACTTC.

For the CDR3, the DNA is TGTGCCAGCAGTGAGCGGGAGGCTAATGAAAAACTGTTTTTT. Translating it yields CASSEREANEKLFF. J is TRBJ1-4 and V is TRBV25-1; unclear D gene. Germline lookup yields CDR1 MGHDK and CDR2 SYGVNS. The CDR3 is 14 residues long. The V end was cut by 3 bases, the J end by 3 bases, with 8 bases between.